This is a list of T cell receptor beta chains from one sample in a study of T-cell reconstitution after alpha-beta-depleted transplantation in children. TCRdb re-called the PCR reads through MiXCR, storing one row per CDR3 protein. Among around 200,000 distinct CDR3 sequences listed, approximately 19% were seen once. The source material was PBMCs, mostly from graft donor cells, sampled 360 days after TCRalphabeta/CD19-depleted stem cell transplant. These receptors all come from a male patient between 2 and 10 years old who had a stem cell transplant for acute lymphoblastic leukemia, so the T cells may come from the graft donor. Each CDR3 is given with its conserved first and last residue. The order of the fields is J gene, clone size, D gene, V gene, CDR3 protein, CDR3 DNA. The D gene is left open where the match is weak. Some rows have no size entry. The others give once, few or many, or a class for an expanded clone.

TRBJ1-6 - TRBD1 TRBV5-1 CASSLEDRAYNSPLHF TGCGCCAGCAGCTTGGAGGACAGGGCTTATAATTCACCCCTCCACTTT
TRBJ1-1 few - TRBV27 CASRRQGLTEAFF TGTGCCAGCAGGAGGCAGGGACTGACTGAAGCTTTCTTT
TRBJ2-7 - TRBD1 TRBV29-1 CSCTGTGTYEQYF TGCAGCTGTACGGGGACAGGGACCTACGAGCAGTACTTC
TRBJ2-1 few TRBD2 TRBV5-1 CASSLEQRGGNEQFF TGCGCCAGCAGCTTGGAACAGCGGGGGGGCAATGAGCAGTTCTTC
TRBJ2-1 few - TRBV27 CASSTAGIGQFF TGTGCCAGCAGTACCGCGGGCATCGGGCAGTTCTTC
TRBJ2-3 - - TRBV29-1 CSAWDGPPSTDTQYF TGCAGCGCCTGGGACGGACCTCCTAGCACAGATACGCAGTATTTT
TRBJ2-2 - - TRBV12-3/TRBV12-4 CASSPTRPLNTGELFF TGTGCCAGCAGTCCGACTAGGCCTTTGAACACCGGGGAGCTGTTTTTT
TRBJ2-5 few - TRBV6-5 CASSYFPRNTDGETQYF TGTGCCAGCAGTTACTTCCCCCGGAACACGGACGGAGAGACCCAGTACTTC
TRBJ2-1 once - TRBV29-1 CSVGDGYNEQFF TGCAGCGTTGGGGACGGCTACAATGAGCAGTTCTTC
TRBJ1-5 - TRBD1 TRBV11-2 CASSLGDRGNQPQHF TGTGCCAGCAGCTTAGGGGACAGAGGGAATCAGCCCCAGCATTTT
TRBJ1-2 many - TRBV11-2 CASSLGGVGYTF TGTGCCAGCAGCTTAGGAGGGGTTGGCTACACCTTC
TRBJ1-2 - - TRBV30 CACSALNYGYTF TGTGCCTGCTCGGCCCTTAACTATGGCTACACCTTC
TRBJ2-5 few - TRBV20-1 CSATLLGGRQETQYF TGCAGTGCTACCCTCCTGGGCGGAAGGCAAGAGACCCAGTACTTC
TRBJ2-7 - TRBD2 TRBV20-1 CCAIPGTSGGAYEQYF TGCTGTGCTATCCCCGGGACTAGCGGGGGGGCCTACGAGCAGTACTTC
TRBJ2-7 - - TRBV28 CASSPRGFYEQYF TGTGCCAGCAGTCCTCGGGGATTCTACGAGCAGTACTTC
TRBJ2-7 few - TRBV15 CATTRRGKDEQYF TGTGCCACCACCCGGCGGGGAAAGGACGAGCAGTACTTC
TRBJ2-3 - - TRBV6-1 CASRGGEGTQYF TGTGCCAGCCGCGGCGGAGAGGGTACGCAGTATTTT
TRBJ2-2 few - TRBV7-6 CASSLVGGVATGELFF TGTGCCAGCAGCTTAGTCGGGGGTGTAGCTACCGGGGAGCTGTTTTTT
TRBJ2-5 - - TRBV20-1 CSARDGRRGGETQYF TGCAGTGCTAGAGATGGCCGCAGGGGTGGGGAGACCCAGTACTTC
TRBJ2-1 many - TRBV15 CATSRDRRLYNEQFF TGTGCCACCAGCAGAGATCGGCGATTGTACAATGAGCAGTTCTTC
TRBJ2-7 few TRBD1 TRBV2 CASTLKRTGFYEQYF TGTGCCAGCACCCTAAAGAGGACAGGCTTCTACGAGCAGTACTTC
TRBJ2-5 - - TRBV9 CASSVDSGMETQYF TGTGCCAGCAGCGTGGACAGCGGGATGGAGACCCAGTACTTC
TRBJ1-2 few - TRBV3-1 CASSQSQGGYTF TGTGCCAGCAGCCAATCACAGGGCGGCTACACCTTC
TRBJ1-6 few - TRBV27 CASSIQGHNSPLHF TGTGCCAGCAGCATACAGGGCCATAATTCACCCCTCCACTTT
TRBJ2-3 few - TRBV27 CASSLMRGSTDTQYF TGTGCCAGCAGTTTAATGAGGGGGAGCACAGATACGCAGTATTTT
TRBJ2-5 many TRBD2 TRBV3-1 CASSPGGEETQYF TGTGCCAGCAGCCCGGGAGGGGAAGAGACCCAGTACTTC
TRBJ2-1 - TRBD1 TRBV29-1 CSVEAPLGTGGHYNEQFF TGCAGCGTTGAAGCCCCCCTCGGGACAGGGGGCCACTACAATGAGCAGTTCTTC
TRBJ2-5 - - TRBV20-1 CSARDPGLQETQYF TGCAGTGCTAGAGACCCGGGCCTCCAAGAGACCCAGTACTTC
TRBJ2-7 - TRBD1 TRBV6-1 CASTDPGPGQGMHEQYF TGTGCCAGCACTGATCCGGGACCGGGACAGGGGATGCACGAGCAGTACTTC
TRBJ2-1 few - TRBV3-1 CASSQDIDEQFF TGTGCCAGCAGCCAAGATATAGATGAGCAGTTCTTC
TRBJ1-1 - TRBD1 TRBV27 CASRRVGGGWGLLNTEAFF TGTGCCAGCAGGCGGGTAGGAGGGGGCTGGGGCCTATTGAACACTGAAGCTTTCTTT
TRBJ2-1 many TRBD1 TRBV29-1 CSDYPRTGYEQFF TGCAGCGACTACCCCCGGACAGGGTATGAGCAGTTCTTC
TRBJ2-7 - TRBD1 TRBV10-3 CAIWDRDHEQYF TGTGCCATCTGGGACAGGGACCACGAGCAGTACTTC
TRBJ2-5 - TRBD1 TRBV9 CASSVNPFLGGTGRETQYF TGTGCCAGCAGCGTAAACCCTTTTCTCGGGGGGACAGGGAGGGAGACCCAGTACTTC
TRBJ2-5 - - TRBV20-1 CSAREIPIPGETQYF TGCAGTGCTAGAGAAATCCCAATACCCGGAGAGACCCAGTACTTC
TRBJ1-3 many - TRBV9 CASSPMAASLYSGNTIYF TGTGCCAGCAGCCCGATGGCCGCATCCCTATACTCTGGAAACACCATATATTTT
TRBJ2-5 - - TRBV20-1 CSASRQEETQYF TGCAGTGCTAGTCGACAGGAAGAGACCCAGTACTTC
TRBJ2-1 - TRBD1 TRBV12-3/TRBV12-4 CASSLFGHRGIYNEQFF TGTGCCAGCAGTTTATTTGGGCACAGGGGGATTTACAATGAGCAGTTCTTC
TRBJ2-3 few - TRBV12-3/TRBV12-4 CASTPRTDTQYF TGTGCCAGCACCCCCCGCACAGATACGCAGTATTTT
TRBJ2-7 many - TRBV18 CASSPTSNSYEQYF TGTGCCAGCTCACCGACGAGCAACTCCTACGAGCAGTACTTC
TRBJ1-5 few - TRBV20-1 CSALGGGQPQHF TGCAGTGCTCTTGGCGGTGGGCAGCCCCAGCATTTT